This T cell receptor beta chain was found in a study of T cells in Graves' hyperthyroidism and ophthalmopathy. Overall study results and limits: Most clonotypes that expanded in the thyroid above 0.001 also showed up in blood. By a 13 V-J model, ophthalmopathy was set apart from stable hyperthyroidism.

Template material for amplifying TCR beta CDR3 regions consisted of RNA transcripts. Primed by the HTBI set, a first-round RT-PCR was run on the TCR CDR3. TCRdb reanalysed the multiplex PCR reads using MiXCR and keeps one entry per CDR3 protein. The table shows roughly 720,000 distinct CDR3 sequences, with about 18% occurring only once. With respect to this clonotype: Its antigen is unknown.

Together with thyroid ultrasound, orbital computed tomography, serum thyroxine and TRAb, clinical symptoms were used for diagnoses. Fresh peripheral blood, approximately 9.1 ml, was the source of the PBMCs. J was trimmed by 4 bases and V by 1 base; bases with no gene match: 3. CDR3 length: 15 amino acids. The sample consisted of blood. This TCR was recovered from a man aged 50-60 years with Graves' hyperthyroidism. V usage is TRBV12-3 or TRBV12-4 and J usage is TRBJ1-5; 8 bases are a match to TRBD1. The DNA of the CDR3 is TGTGCCAGCAGTTTAGAGACAGGGGTTAATCAGCCCCAGCATTTT. Translating gives CASSLETGVNQPQHF.